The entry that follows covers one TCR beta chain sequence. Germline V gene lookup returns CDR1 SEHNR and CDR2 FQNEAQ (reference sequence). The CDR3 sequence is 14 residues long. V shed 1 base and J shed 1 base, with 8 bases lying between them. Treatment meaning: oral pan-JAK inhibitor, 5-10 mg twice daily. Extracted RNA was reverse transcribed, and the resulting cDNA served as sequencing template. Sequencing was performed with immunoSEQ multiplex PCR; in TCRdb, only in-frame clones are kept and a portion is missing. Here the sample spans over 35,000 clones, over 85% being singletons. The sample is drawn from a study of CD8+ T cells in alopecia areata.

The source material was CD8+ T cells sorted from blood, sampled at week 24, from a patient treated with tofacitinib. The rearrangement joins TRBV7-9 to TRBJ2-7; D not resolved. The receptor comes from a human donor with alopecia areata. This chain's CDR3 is CASSLGSLSYEQYF. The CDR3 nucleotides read TGTGCCAGCAGCTTAGGAAGCCTTTCCTACGAGCAGTACTTC.